This T cell receptor beta chain comes out of a study of cytotoxic CD8 clonotypes in ibrutinib-treated CLL (dated by TCRdb to the early 2020s). Regarding the research as a whole: The cohort had about a dozen relapsed/refractory and approximately 14 treatment-naive patients; some 17 were IGHV unmutated. Partial responses were observed in roughly 25 patients and complete responses in 2; after a median follow-up of about 69 months, remission was maintained in 15 or so patients and progression was observed in 12. Response samples were taken after a median of 12 months on treatment, ranging from roughly 6 to 36 months. On average, each sample had some 250,000 productive templates and tens of thousands of productive rearrangements. Of the 70 to 100 people in the trial, around 24 had longitudinal samples available. Cryopreserved peripheral blood mononuclear cells were collected at three points: before therapy, at response, and at either sustained remission or disease progression. Patients were still on ibrutinib when every remission and progressive disease sample was collected. On the study overall, not on this receptor specifically: Sampling times were not matched between sustained-remission and progressing patients, and lymph node repertoires were not studied. Baseline clonality was found to be higher than that of age-matched healthy donors and was strongly correlated with circulating CD8+ T-cell counts. At ibrutinib response clonality went up, during sustained remission it held steady, and at progression it dropped back toward baseline. Public clonotypes were rare and either contracted or stayed stable during treatment, and the rise in clonality at ibrutinib response reflected the expansion of private clonotypes.

V has 5 bases trimmed and J has 2 bases trimmed; junction bases matching no gene number 7. From its cysteine to its phenylalanine, the CDR3 spans 16 amino acids. Left in the record is the CDR3 DNA by itself, 48 bases read in frame from the first base. The germline V gene encodes CDR1 MDHEN and CDR2 SYDVKM. What the time point label conveys for this sample: 24 months on ibrutinib. For TCR beta library preparation, approximately 2.2 micrograms of genomic DNA were isolated from cryopreserved PBMCs. Longitudinal blood samples from CLL patients receiving ibrutinib monotherapy were subjected to high-throughput TCR beta sequencing. The patients took part in an open-label, single-center phase 2 trial of ibrutinib monotherapy. On a MiSeq, deep resolution sequencing aimed for a depth between 1 in 1 million and 1 in 200,000 T cells, with each clonotype covered approximately 10x on average. The immunoSEQ hsTCRB Kit was used to generate the TCR beta libraries. As for the original processing: ImmunoSEQ Data Assistant and ImmunoSEQ Analyzer were used for data analysis, and V, D and J genes were assigned according to IMGT definitions. Clonality, which ranges from 0 to 1, was calculated as one minus the normalized Shannon entropy of productive rearrangement frequencies. Only overrepresented clonotypes making up at least 0.05% of the repertoire of each patient were included in the public clonotype analysis. Some twelve repertoires from age-matched healthy donors, obtained from immuneACCESS, served as clonality controls. TCRdb obtained this table from immuneACCESS and retained in-frame rearrangements with V and J assigned. These tables miss some clones; where compared with another copy, unresolved V genes account for less than half of the shortfall, and the remainder is unexplained. That table furnishes V, J and clone size, whereas the DNA furnished D and trimming. The table for this sample lists tens of thousands of clones; around four fifths of them were counted only once. About 38% of the sample is held by the ten biggest clonotypes.

Comments on this clone: No antigen is known for it. No base-level quality is on record; no much larger clone is a single base apart.

Recombination linked TRBV28 to TRBJ2-5; TRBD2 fits 11 bases in the junction. The TCR was taken from a human donor with chronic lymphocytic leukemia. The material sequenced was PBMCs, taken after 24 months of ibrutinib treatment. The CDR3 region reads CASSPTSGRGQETQYF. The nucleotide sequence reads as follows: TGTGCCAGCAGTCCAACTAGCGGGAGAGGGCAAGAGACCCAGTACTTC. Reference TRBV28 and TRBJ2-5 proteins supply the regions before and after the CDR3; the full variable domain is: DVKVTQSSRYLVKRTGEKVFLECVQDMDHENMFWYRQDPGLGLRLIYFSYDVKMKEKGDIPEGYSVSREKKERFSLILESASTNQTSMYLCASSPTSGRGQETQYFGPGTRLLVL.